This TCR beta chain was recovered during a study of early T cells in non-severe SARS-CoV-2 infection. Broader study findings: Matching results from VDJdb favored anti-spike CD8 responses, leaving private and CD4 specificities undetected.

Germline CDR1 reads MNHEY; CDR2 reads SVGAGI. V lost 5 bases and J lost 3, with 17 bases in between. The CDR3 covers 15 residues. Unique molecular identifiers were added to individual cDNA molecules. TCRdb reprocessed the 5' RACE reads with MiXCR, giving one entry per CDR3 protein. The sample shows 60,000 or so distinct CDR3 sequences, 8.5% to 10% of them seen only once. As to this clonotype: Its antigen is currently unknown.

This clonotype originated in an adult who was a healthcare worker with PCR-confirmed SARS-CoV-2 infection or an uninfected control (not recorded which). Sequenced material: whole blood, taken at baseline. The chain links TRBV6-5 to TRBJ2-7; the D gene is possibly TRBD1 (6 bases). The CDR3 here is CASSPSDRLNYEQYF. The CDR3 nucleotides are TGTGCCAGCAGTCCCTCGGACAGACTAAACTACGAGCAGTACTTC.